This entry is about one T cell receptor (beta chain). Its antigen is as yet unknown. Trimming cost V 8 bases and J 0 bases, with 16 bases left between them. Germline V gene data show CDR1 as SNHLY and CDR2 as FYNNEI. This CDR3 region has 15 residues. Researchers ran the PCR with 60 Vbeta and 13 Jbeta primers. Authors' analysis steps: Unique TCR beta chains numbered 60 million to 100 million in a later analysis, with about 11 million shared. Profiling relied on immunoSEQ multiplex PCR, and the TCRdb table lists in-frame clones only, not all of them. V, J and clone size reflect that table, while D and trimming were determined from the DNA. The sample lists some 87,000 clones, more than 65% seen once, with roughly 2.5% in the top ten. This specimen comes from a study of cytomegalovirus exposure and HLA in healthy donors. Study results and limitations: Among TCR beta chains of equal frequency, HLA-associated ones were more clonally expanded in a later analysis. A later analysis linked a missense DCLRE1C variant to TCR beta V- and J-gene trimming. Prediction of most subjects' HLA-A and HLA-B alleles by TCR beta sequences was reportedly accurate.

This receptor was obtained from a young man in good health and CMV-seronegative. What was sequenced was PBMCs. The chain uses TRBV2 and TRBJ1-2, with D unresolved. CDR3 in DNA: TGTGCCAGCCGGTCCACCCGGAGAGCTAACTATGGCTACACCTTC. Residues: CASRSTRRANYGYTF. The whole variable domain, filled in from reference TRBV2 and TRBJ1-2, reads EPEVTQTPSHQVTQMGQEVILRCVPISNHLYFYWYRQILGQKVEFLVSFYNNEISEKSEIFDDQFSVERPDGSNFTLKIRSTKLEDSAMYFCASRSTRRANYGYTFGSGTRLTVV.